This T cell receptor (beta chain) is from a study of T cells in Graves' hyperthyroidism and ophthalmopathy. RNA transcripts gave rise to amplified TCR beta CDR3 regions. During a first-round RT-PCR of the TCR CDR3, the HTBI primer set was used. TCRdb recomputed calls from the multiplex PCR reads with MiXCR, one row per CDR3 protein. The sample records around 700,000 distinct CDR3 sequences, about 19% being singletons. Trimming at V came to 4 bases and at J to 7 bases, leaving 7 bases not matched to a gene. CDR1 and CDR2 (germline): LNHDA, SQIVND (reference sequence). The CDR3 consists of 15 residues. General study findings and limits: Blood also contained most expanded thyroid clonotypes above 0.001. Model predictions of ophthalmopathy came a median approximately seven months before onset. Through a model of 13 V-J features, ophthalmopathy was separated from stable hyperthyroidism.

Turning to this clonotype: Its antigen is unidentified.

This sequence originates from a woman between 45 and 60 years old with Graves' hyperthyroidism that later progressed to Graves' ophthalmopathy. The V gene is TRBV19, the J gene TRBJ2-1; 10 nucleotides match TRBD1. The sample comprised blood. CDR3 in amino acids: CASSKRTGGWNEQFF. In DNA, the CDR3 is TGTGCCAGTAGTAAACGGACAGGGGGGTGGAATGAGCAGTTCTTC.